The clone carrying this T cell receptor beta chain was counted a few times. The antigen is unknown. This record comes from a study of cytomegalovirus exposure and HLA in healthy donors. Study background: The approximately 130 validation repertoires were reported in a later analysis to have been generated on the same platform as the 666 first-cohort repertoires. Study observations and caveats: Among the CMV-associated chains, three were confirmed in vitro as specific for CMV antigens. Rarity marked most TCR sequences, yet some public TCRs occurred in many donors. Some TCR beta chains (roughly 160 of them) were listed as cytomegalovirus-associated.

Produced via immunoSEQ multiplex PCR; TCRdb's table is partial and in-frame only. The sample has approximately 100,000 clones, about 94% seen once. The CDR3 is made up of 16 amino acids. CDR1 is MNHNS and CDR2 is SASEGT in the germline V gene. V lost 4 bases, J lost 0 bases, and 15 bases lay in between. V is TRBV6-1 and J is TRBJ1-2, with D possibly being TRBD1 (5 bases). This TCR came from a woman in her 30s in good health and CMV-seropositive. The sequenced sample consisted of PBMCs. The DNA of the CDR3 is TGTGCCAGCAGTGGGGCAGGGCAAATTCCTAACTATGGCTACACCTTC. Protein product: CASSGAGQIPNYGYTF.